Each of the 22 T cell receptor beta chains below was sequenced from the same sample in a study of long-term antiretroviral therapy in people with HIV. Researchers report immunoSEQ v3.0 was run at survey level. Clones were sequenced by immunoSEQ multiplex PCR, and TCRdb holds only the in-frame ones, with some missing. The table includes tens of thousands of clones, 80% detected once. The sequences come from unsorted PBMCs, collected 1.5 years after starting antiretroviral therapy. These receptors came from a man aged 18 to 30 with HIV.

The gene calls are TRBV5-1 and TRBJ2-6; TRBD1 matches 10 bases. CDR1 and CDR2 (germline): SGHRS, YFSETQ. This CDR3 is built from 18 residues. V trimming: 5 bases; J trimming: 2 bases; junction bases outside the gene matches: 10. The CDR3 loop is CASSLGTGVKTGANVLTF. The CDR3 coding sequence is TGCGCCAGCAGTTTAGGGACAGGGGTTAAAACTGGGGCCAACGTCCTGACTTTC.

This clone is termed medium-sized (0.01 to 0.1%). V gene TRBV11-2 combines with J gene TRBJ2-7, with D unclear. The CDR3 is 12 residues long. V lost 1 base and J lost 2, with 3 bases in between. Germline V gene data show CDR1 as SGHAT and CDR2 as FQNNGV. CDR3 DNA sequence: TGTGCCAGCAGCTTAGGAGCCTACGAGCAGTACTTC. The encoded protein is CASSLGAYEQYF.

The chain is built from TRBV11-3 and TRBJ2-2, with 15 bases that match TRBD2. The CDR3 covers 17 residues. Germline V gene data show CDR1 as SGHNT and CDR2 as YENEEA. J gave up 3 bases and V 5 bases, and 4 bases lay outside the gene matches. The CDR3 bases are TGTGCCAGCAGCGAGGGACTAGCGGGAGGTCACACCGGGGAGCTGTTTTTT. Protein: CASSEGLAGGHTGELFF.

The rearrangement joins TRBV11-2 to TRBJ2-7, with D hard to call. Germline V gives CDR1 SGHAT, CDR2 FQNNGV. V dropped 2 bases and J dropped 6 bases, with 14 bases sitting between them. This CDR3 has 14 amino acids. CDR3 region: CASSLLFANGEQYF. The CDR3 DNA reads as TGTGCCAGCAGCTTATTGTTCGCAAACGGCGAGCAGTACTTC. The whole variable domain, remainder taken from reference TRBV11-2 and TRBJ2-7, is EAGVAQSPRYKIIEKRQSVAFWCNPISGHATLYWYQQILGQGPKLLIQFQNNGVVDDSQLPKDRFSAERLKGVDSTLKIQPAKLEDSAVYLCASSLLFANGEQYFGPGTRLTVT.

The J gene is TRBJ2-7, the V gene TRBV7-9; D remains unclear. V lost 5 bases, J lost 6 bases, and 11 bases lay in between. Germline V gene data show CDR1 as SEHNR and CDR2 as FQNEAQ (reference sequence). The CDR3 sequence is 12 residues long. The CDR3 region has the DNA TGTGCCAGCAGCCCGAGCAGGAGCGAGCAGTACTTC. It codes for CASSPSRSEQYF.

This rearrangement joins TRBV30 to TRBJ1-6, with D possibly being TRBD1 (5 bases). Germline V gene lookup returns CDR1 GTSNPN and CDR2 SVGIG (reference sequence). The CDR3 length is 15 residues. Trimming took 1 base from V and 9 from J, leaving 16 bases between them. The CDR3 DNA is TGTGCCTGGAGTGAGAGGGGACGATGGGGTTCACCCCTCCACTTT. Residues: CAWSERGRWGSPLHF.

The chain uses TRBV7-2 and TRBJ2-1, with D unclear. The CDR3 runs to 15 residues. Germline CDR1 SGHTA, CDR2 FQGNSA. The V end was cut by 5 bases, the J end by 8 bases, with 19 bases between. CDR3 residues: CASSKELLVVDEQFF. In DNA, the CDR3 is TGTGCCAGCAGCAAAGAATTGCTAGTCGTCGATGAGCAGTTCTTC.

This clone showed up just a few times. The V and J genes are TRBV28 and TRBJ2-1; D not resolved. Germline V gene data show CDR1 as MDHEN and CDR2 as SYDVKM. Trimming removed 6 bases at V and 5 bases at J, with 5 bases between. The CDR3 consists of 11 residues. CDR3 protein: CASSRNNEQFF. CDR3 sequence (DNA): TGTGCCAGCAGCCGTAACAATGAGCAGTTCTTC. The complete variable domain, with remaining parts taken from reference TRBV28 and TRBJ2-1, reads DVKVTQSSRYLVKRTGEKVFLECVQDMDHENMFWYRQDPGLGLRLIYFSYDVKMKEKGDIPEGYSVSREKKERFSLILESASTNQTSMYLCASSRNNEQFFGPGTRLTVL.

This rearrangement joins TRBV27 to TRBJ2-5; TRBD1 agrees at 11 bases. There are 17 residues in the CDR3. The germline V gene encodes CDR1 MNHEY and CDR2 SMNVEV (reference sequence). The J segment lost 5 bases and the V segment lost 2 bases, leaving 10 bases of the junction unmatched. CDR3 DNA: TGTGCCAGCAGTTTAGGGGATCGGACAGGGGGCCGGGAGACCCAGTACTTC. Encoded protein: CASSLGDRTGGRETQYF.

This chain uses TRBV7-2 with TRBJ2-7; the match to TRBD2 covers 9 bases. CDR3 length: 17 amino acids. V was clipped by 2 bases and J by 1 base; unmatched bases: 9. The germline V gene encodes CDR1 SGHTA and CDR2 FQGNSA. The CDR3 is CASSLLVSGRSSYEQYF. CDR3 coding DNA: TGTGCCAGCAGCTTACTAGTTAGCGGGAGAAGTTCCTACGAGCAGTACTTC. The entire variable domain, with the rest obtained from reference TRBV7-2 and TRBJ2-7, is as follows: GAGVSQSPSNKVTEKGKDVELRCDPISGHTALYWYRQSLGQGLEFLIYFQGNSAPDKSGLPSDRFSAERTGGSVSTLTIQRTQQEDSAVYLCASSLLVSGRSSYEQYFGPGTRLTVT.

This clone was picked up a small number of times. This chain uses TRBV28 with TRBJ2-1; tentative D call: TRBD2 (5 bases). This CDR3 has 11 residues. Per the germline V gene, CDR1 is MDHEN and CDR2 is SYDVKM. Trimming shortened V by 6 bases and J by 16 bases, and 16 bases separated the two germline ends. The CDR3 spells CASRNRELKFF. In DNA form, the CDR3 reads TGTGCCAGCAGGAACCGGGAACTGAAATTCTTC.

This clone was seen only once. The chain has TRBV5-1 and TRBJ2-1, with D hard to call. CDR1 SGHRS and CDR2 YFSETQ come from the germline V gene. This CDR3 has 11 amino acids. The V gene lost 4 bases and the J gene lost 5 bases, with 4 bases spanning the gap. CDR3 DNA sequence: TGCGCCAGCAGCCACAACAATGAGCAGTTCTTC. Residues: CASSHNNEQFF.

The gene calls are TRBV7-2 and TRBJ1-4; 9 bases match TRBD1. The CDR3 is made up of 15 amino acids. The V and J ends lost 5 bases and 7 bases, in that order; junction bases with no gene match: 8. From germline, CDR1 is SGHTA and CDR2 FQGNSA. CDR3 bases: TGTGCCAGCAGCCCGGACAGGGGCTCTTCTGAAAAACTGTTTTTT. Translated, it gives CASSPDRGSSEKLFF.

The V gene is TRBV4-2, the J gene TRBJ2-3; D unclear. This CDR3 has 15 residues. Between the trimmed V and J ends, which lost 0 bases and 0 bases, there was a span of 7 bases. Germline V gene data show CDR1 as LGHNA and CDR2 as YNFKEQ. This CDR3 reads CASSQEGSSTDTQYF. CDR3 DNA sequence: TGTGCCAGCAGCCAAGAAGGGTCTAGCACAGATACGCAGTATTTT.

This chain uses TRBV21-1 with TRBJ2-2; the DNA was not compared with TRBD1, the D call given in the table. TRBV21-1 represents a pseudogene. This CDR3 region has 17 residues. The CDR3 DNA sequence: TGTGCCAGCAGCAAAACAGGGGAATCTTCGAACACCGGGGAGCTGTTTTTT. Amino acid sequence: CASSKTGESSNTGELFF.

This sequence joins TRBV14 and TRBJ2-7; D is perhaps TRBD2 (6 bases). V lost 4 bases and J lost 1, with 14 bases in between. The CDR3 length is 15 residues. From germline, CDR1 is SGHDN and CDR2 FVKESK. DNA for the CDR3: TGTGCCAGCAGCCGTTCCGGGACTGCTTCCTACGAGCAGTACTTC. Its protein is CASSRSGTASYEQYF.

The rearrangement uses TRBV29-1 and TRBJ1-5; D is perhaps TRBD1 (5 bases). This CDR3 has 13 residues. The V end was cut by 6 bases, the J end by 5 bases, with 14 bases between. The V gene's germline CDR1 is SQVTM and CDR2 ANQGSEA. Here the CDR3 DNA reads TGCAGCGTGCCGGGAGGGGCGGATCAGCCCCAGCATTTT. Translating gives CSVPGGADQPQHF.

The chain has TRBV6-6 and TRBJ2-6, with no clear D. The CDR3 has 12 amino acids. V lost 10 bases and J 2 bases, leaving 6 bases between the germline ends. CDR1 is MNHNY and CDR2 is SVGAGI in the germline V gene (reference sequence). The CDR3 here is CATNAGANVLTF. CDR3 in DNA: TGTGCCACTAACGCTGGGGCCAACGTCCTGACTTTC.

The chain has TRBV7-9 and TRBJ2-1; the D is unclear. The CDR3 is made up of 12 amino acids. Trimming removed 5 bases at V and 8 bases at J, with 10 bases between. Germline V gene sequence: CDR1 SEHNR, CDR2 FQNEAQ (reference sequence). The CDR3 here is CASSPISDEQFF. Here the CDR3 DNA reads TGTGCCAGCAGCCCGATTAGTGATGAGCAGTTCTTC.

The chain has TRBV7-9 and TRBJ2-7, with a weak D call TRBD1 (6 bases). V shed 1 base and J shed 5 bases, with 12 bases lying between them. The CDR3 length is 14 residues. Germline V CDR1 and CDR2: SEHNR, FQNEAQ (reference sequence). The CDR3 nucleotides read TGTGCCAGCAGCTTAGGCAGGGGCGTCCACGAGCAGTACTTC. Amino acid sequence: CASSLGRGVHEQYF.

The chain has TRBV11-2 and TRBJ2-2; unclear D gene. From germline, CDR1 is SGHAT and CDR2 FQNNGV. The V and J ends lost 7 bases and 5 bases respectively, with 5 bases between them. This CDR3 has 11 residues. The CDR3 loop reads CASTITGELFF. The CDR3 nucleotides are TGTGCCAGCACCATAACCGGGGAGCTGTTTTTT. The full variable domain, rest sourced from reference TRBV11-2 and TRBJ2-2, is EAGVAQSPRYKIIEKRQSVAFWCNPISGHATLYWYQQILGQGPKLLIQFQNNGVVDDSQLPKDRFSAERLKGVDSTLKIQPAKLEDSAVYLCASTITGELFFGEGSRLTVL.

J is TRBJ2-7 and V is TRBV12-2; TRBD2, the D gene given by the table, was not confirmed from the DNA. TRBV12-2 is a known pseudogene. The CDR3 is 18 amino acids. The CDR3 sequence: CASRLNDWEEGLIYEQYF. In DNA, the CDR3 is TGTGCAAGTCGCTTAAACGACTGGGAGGAGGGGCTAATTTACGAGCAGTACTTC.